Presented here are 17 T cell receptor beta chains from one specimen sequenced in a study of monozygotic twins with inflammatory bowel disease. No DNA is given; TCRdb re-called the 5' RACE reads and lists each CDR3 protein once. The sample spans fewer than 150,000 distinct CDR3 sequences; the ten largest clones claim 2% to 3%. What was sequenced was blood. The origin of the receptors is a human donor with ulcerative colitis or Crohn's disease, or a healthy co-twin of an affected twin (not recorded which).

The chain employs TRBV3-1 and TRBJ1-2. CDR3 length: 15 amino acids. Germline V lookup: CDR1 LGHDT, CDR2 YNNKEL (reference sequence). This CDR3 reads CASSQEGWGGYGYTF.

The chain recombines TRBV7-8 with TRBJ2-7; TCRdb outputs TRBD2, but without DNA this stays unchecked. Per germline, CDR1 SGHVS and CDR2 FQNEAQ. There are 18 residues in the CDR3. The CDR3: CASSLEVFGGGPSYEQYF.

V is TRBV3-1 and J is TRBJ1-5. Germline V gene sequence: CDR1 LGHDT, CDR2 YNNKEL (reference sequence). The CDR3 is 17 residues long. CDR3 protein: CASSPTLSGTGGGWQHF.

The CDR3 sequence is CSARGNSGNTIYF. The chain carries TRBV20-1 and TRBJ1-3. This CDR3 has 13 amino acids. CDR1 and CDR2 from the germline V gene are DFQATT and SNEGSKA (reference sequence).

CDR3 protein: CASSLIDRRETQYF. The chain employs TRBV5-1 and TRBJ2-5; TCRdb names TRBD1, which stays unverified in the absence of DNA. CDR1 is SGHRS and CDR2 is YFSETQ in the germline V gene. The CDR3 runs to 14 residues.

The chain joins TRBV5-1 to TRBJ2-1; TCRdb returns TRBD2, unconfirmable since there is no DNA. The CDR3 has 15 residues. CDR1 and CDR2 from the germline V gene are SGHRS and YFSETQ. The chain's CDR3 is CATSGGRWTPNEQFF.

The V and J genes are TRBV24-1 and TRBJ1-5; TCRdb lists TRBD1, though no DNA is available to test this call. Germline assignment: CDR1 KGHDR and CDR2 SFDVKD. CDR3 length: 15 residues. This chain's CDR3 is CATSDRGQGHQPQHF.

V is TRBV29-1 and J is TRBJ1-2; without DNA, the TCRdb call of TRBD1 cannot be checked. The CDR3 spans 16 residues. From germline, CDR1 is SQVTM and CDR2 ANQGSEA. The CDR3 reads CSVDRTGGLANYGYTF.

This chain connects TRBV7-2 to TRBJ2-4; with no DNA, the TCRdb D assignment of TRBD2 cannot be verified. This CDR3 comprises 16 residues. Germline-derived CDR1 and CDR2 are SGHTA and FQGNSA. The CDR3 sequence is CASTPLGRVGGNIQYF.

The chain is built from TRBV3-1 and TRBJ2-3. The length of the CDR3 is 16 residues. CDR1 and CDR2 (germline): LGHDT, YNNKEL (reference sequence). CDR3 amino acids: CASSQGGIVSTDTQYF.

The chain carries TRBV7-3 and TRBJ2-1; lacking DNA, the TRBD1 call made by TCRdb goes unchecked. From germline, CDR1 is SGHTA and CDR2 FQGTGA. CDR3 length: 14 residues. CDR3 sequence reads: CASSPTWGHNEQFF.

The genes are TRBV27 and TRBJ2-7. The CDR3 consists of 13 residues. Looked up from germline, CDR1 is MNHEY and CDR2 is SMNVEV (reference sequence). The CDR3 loop is CASKSNGFYEQYF.

The chain has TRBV7-9 and TRBJ2-3. The CDR3 runs to 14 residues. Germline values: CDR1 SEHNR, CDR2 FQNEAQ (reference sequence). The CDR3: CASSLVSATDTQYF.

The chain is built from TRBV6-2 or TRBV6-3 and TRBJ1-5. Germline V gene data show CDR1 as MNHEY and CDR2 as SVGEGT. CDR3 length: 12 residues. This CDR3 is CASSPTNQPQHF.

This chain connects TRBV20-1 to TRBJ1-1. There are 14 residues in the CDR3. Germline V gene lookup returns CDR1 DFQATT and CDR2 SNEGSKA (reference sequence). CDR3 amino acids: CSARARPLNTEAFF.

V usage is TRBV5-1 and J usage is TRBJ2-2; lacking DNA, the TRBD2 call made by TCRdb goes unchecked. The V gene's germline CDR1 is SGHRS and CDR2 YFSETQ. The CDR3 has 17 amino acids. CDR3 region: CASSLRASGANTGELFF.

The chain employs TRBV7-3 and TRBJ2-1; TCRdb picks TRBD2, but there is no DNA to check that call. The germline gives CDR1 SGHTA, CDR2 FQGTGA. CDR3 length: 15 residues. CDR3 protein: CASSHTRGGWDEQFF.